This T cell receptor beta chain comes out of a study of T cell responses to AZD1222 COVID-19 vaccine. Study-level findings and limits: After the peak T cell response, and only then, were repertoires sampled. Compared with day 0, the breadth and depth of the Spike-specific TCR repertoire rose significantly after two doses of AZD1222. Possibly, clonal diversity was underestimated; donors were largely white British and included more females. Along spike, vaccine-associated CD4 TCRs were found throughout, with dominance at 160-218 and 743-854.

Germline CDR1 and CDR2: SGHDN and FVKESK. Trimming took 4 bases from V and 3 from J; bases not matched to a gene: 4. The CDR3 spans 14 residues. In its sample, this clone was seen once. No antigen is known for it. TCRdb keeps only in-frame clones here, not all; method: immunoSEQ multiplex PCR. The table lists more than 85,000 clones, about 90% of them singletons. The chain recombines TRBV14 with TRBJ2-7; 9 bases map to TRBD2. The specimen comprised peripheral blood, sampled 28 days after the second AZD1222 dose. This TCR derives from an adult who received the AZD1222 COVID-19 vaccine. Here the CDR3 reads CASSPRLAVYEQYF. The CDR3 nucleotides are TGTGCCAGCAGCCCCCGACTAGCGGTCTACGAGCAGTACTTC. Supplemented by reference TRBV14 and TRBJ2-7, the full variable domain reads EAGVTQFPSHSVIEKGQTVTLRCDPISGHDNLYWYRRVMGKEIKFLLHFVKESKQDESGMPNNRFLAERTGGTYSTLKVQPAELEDSGVYFCASSPRLAVYEQYFGPGTRLTVT.